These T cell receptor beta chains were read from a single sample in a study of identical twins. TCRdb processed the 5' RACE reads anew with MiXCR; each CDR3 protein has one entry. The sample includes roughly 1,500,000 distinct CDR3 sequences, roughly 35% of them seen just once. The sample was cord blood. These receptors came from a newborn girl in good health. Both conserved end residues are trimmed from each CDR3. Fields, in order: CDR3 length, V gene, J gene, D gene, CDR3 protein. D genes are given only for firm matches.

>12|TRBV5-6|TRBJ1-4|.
ASSLSRRNEKLF
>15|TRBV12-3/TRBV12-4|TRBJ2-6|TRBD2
ASSFVSGGSGANVLT
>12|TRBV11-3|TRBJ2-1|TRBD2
ASNSKRGVNEQF
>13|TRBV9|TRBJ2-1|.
ASSVMGSSYNEQF
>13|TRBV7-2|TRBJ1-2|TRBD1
ASSLVSGTGVGYT
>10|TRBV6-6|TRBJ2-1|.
ASSYYLGEQF
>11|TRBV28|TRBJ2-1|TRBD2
ASSLYIAGDEF
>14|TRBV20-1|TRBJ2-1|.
SARDPRTVSSYEQF
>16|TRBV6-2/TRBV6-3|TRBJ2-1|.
ASSYSGWVRSSYNEQF
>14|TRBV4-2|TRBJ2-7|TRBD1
ASSQVSGTGSYEQY
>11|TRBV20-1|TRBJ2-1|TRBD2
SARAGGFIEQF
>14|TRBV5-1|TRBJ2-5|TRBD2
ASSHLAGGVNNEQY
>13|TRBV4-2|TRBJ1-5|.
ASSPALDSNRPQH
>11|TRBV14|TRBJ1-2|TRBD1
ASSQGTGFGYT
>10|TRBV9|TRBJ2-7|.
ASSPRGQPQY
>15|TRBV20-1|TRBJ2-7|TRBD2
SASGSRGSGSYYEQY
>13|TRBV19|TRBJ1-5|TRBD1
ASSISQGGDQPQH
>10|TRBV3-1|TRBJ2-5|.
ASRVAPETQY
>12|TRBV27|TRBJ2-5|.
ASSLYGVQETQY
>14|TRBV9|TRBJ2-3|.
ASSVGRGYGTDTQY
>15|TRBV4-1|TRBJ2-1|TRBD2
ASSPLTSVSSYNEQF
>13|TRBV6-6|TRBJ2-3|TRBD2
ASSDTSGFTDTQY